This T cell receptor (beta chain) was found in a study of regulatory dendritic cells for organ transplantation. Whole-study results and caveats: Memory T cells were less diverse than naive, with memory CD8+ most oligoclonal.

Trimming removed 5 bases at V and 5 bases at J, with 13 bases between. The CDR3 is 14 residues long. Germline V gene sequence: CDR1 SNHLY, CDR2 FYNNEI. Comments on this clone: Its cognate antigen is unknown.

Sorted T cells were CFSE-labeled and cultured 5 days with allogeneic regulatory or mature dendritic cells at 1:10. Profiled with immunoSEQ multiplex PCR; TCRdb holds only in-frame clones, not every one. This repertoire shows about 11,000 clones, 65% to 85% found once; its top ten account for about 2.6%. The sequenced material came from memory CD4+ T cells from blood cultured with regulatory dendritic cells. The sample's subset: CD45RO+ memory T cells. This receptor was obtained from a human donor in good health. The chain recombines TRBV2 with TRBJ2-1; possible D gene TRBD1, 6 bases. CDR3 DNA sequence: TGTGCCAGCAGTCGCCGACAGGAGAACAATGAGCAGTTCTTC. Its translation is CASSRRQENNEQFF.